A single sample gave rise to the 9 T cell receptor beta chains below, sequenced in a study of blood T cell repertoires in COVID-19. Sequenced by immunoSEQ multiplex PCR; TCRdb stores in-frame clones only, minus some. This table holds approximately 300,000 clones, 87% found once. The sequencing sample was made of peripheral blood. Receptors were obtained from a woman between 45 and 65 years old who had recovered from COVID-19.

The rearrangement joins TRBV7-3 to TRBJ2-3; maybe TRBD2 (7 bases). The germline V gene encodes CDR1 SGHTA and CDR2 FQGTGA. The length of the CDR3 is 15 residues. Trimming left V 0 bases short and J 5 bases short, with 12 bases between. The CDR3 sequence: CASSLTRGRGDTQYF. In nucleotides, the CDR3 is TGTGCCAGCAGCTTAACGCGGGGGCGGGGAGATACGCAGTATTTT.

J is TRBJ2-1 and V is TRBV27; 8 nucleotides agree with TRBD2. V lost 3 bases to trimming and J lost 5 bases; unmatched junction nucleotides: 6. CDR1 MNHEY and CDR2 SMNVEV come from the germline V gene (reference sequence). The CDR3 contains 15 residues. DNA of the CDR3: TGTGCCAGCAGTTTCAGGCGGGAGGTCCACAATGAGCAGTTCTTC. Translation gives CASSFRREVHNEQFF.

DNA for the CDR3: TGTGCCAGCAGCGTAGGGACGGGGTTCTACAATGAGCAGTTCTTC. Its protein product is CASSVGTGFYNEQFF. The genes are TRBV9 and TRBJ2-1, with D perhaps TRBD2 (5 bases). The germline V gene encodes CDR1 SGDLS and CDR2 YYNGEE. The V gene lost 0 bases and the J gene lost 3 bases, with 10 bases spanning the gap. This CDR3 is 15 amino acids long.

This clone was recorded once. CDR3 coding DNA: TGTGCCAGCAGTTTCTGGGCGGGGAGCACAGATACGCAGTATTTT. Amino acid sequence: CASSFWAGSTDTQYF. The chain is built from TRBV27 and TRBJ2-3; maybe TRBD2 (6 bases). The germline CDR1 and CDR2 sequences are MNHEY and SMNVEV (reference sequence). CDR3 length equals 15 residues. V was trimmed by 3 bases and J by 0 bases, leaving 10 bases between them.

The V call is TRBV6-2 or TRBV6-3, the J call TRBJ1-1, with D maybe TRBD1 (6 bases). CDR3 length: 13 amino acids. Trimming cost V 4 bases and J 5 bases, with 11 bases left between them. Germline V gene data show CDR1 as MNHEY and CDR2 as SVGEGT. CDR3 loop: CASSLTGGTEAFF. The CDR3, as DNA: TGTGCCAGCAGTTTGACAGGAGGAACTGAAGCTTTCTTT.

The chain combines TRBV5-1 with TRBJ1-1; D uncertain. Germline CDR1 and CDR2: SGHRS and YFSETQ. Trimming cost V 4 bases and J 4 bases, with 5 bases left between them. The CDR3 loop spans 11 amino acids. The CDR3 DNA sequence: TGCGCCAGCAGCCCCGGCACTGAAGCTTTCTTT. This translates into CASSPGTEAFF.

The rearrangement links TRBV5-5 to TRBJ2-1; the match to TRBD1 covers 7 bases. V lost 5 bases, J lost 6 bases, and 5 bases stayed unmatched. The CDR3 totals 13 residues. Germline V lookup: CDR1 SGHKS, CDR2 YYEKEE (reference sequence). The CDR3 reads CASRYTGVNEQFF. CDR3 sequence (DNA): TGTGCCAGCAGGTATACAGGGGTCAATGAGCAGTTCTTC.

V usage is TRBV11-2 and J usage is TRBJ2-2; D remains ambiguous. Germline lookup yields CDR1 SGHAT and CDR2 FQNNGV. CDR3 length equals 14 residues. V lost 5 bases and J 9 bases, leaving 16 bases between the germline ends. The CDR3 bases are TGTGCCAGCAGCGATGTCACTGTGGGCCGGGAGCTGTTTTTT. It codes for CASSDVTVGRELFF.

V gene TRBV5-1 combines with J gene TRBJ1-1; D is possibly TRBD1 (5 bases). V was clipped by 3 bases and J by 1 base, with 16 bases between them. CDR3 length: 16 amino acids. The V gene's germline CDR1 is SGHRS and CDR2 YFSETQ. The CDR3 reads CASSWGGSSGNTEAFF. In nucleotides, the CDR3 is TGCGCCAGCAGCTGGGGCGGATCCTCGGGGAACACTGAAGCTTTCTTT. Based on the CDR3 plus reference TRBV5-1 and TRBJ1-1, the full variable domain is KAGVTQTPRYLIKTRGQQVTLSCSPISGHRSVSWYQQTPGQGLQFLFEYFSETQRNKGNFPGRFSGRQFSNSRSEMNVSTLELGDSALYLCASSWGGSSGNTEAFFGQGTRLTVV.